This TCR beta chain was retrieved from a study of blood T cell repertoires in COVID-19. About the study: Samples came from the United States, Italy and Spain, spanning acute and convalescent COVID-19. Sample material is recorded as cDNA or gDNA derived from T cells, B-cell-depleted T cells, or PBMCs.

This CDR3 has 15 amino acids. The V segment lost 4 bases and the J segment 6 bases; nucleotides outside the gene matches: 7. CDR1 and CDR2 (germline): SGHRS, YFSETQ. In the authors' workflow: The assay estimated nucleated cells by amplifying reference gene primers. Clones were sequenced by immunoSEQ multiplex PCR, and TCRdb holds only the in-frame ones, with some missing. The V and J calls and clone size are taken from that table; D and trimming were inferred from the DNA. The table lists approximately 280,000 clones, roughly 85% of them singletons. The J gene is TRBJ1-2, the V gene TRBV5-1, with 12 bases matching TRBD1. Sample: peripheral blood. This clonotype was sampled from a woman in her seventies with acute or convalescent COVID-19. Written as DNA, the CDR3 is TGCGCCAGCAGCCCGGGACAGGGGGCTCGGAATGGCTACACCTTC. Protein sequence: CASSPGQGARNGYTF.